This T cell receptor (beta chain) is drawn from a study of blood T cell repertoires in COVID-19 (dated by TCRdb to 2019 to 2021). For the study in its entirety: Samples from collaborators originated in the United States, Italy and Spain and spanned both the acute and convalescent phases of COVID-19. The dataset comprised deeply sampled blood TCRbeta repertoires from subjects exposed to, actively infected with, or recovered from COVID-19. Nearly every sample came with metadata listing a de-identified subject ID, COVID-19 status, age in years and sex. Samples came from the ongoing ImmuneRACE study (first 160 participants) plus 1,254 subjects from 6 global collaborators. HLA class I and class II types, where available, came from metadata supplied by the sample provider rather than from assay-based typing. The repertoires were released in a freely available public database meant as a resource for research on the immune response to SARS-CoV-2. The material from the prospective study consisted of cDNA or gDNA derived from T cells, B-cell-depleted T cells, or PBMCs.

Concerning this clone itself: No antigen is known for it. Base-call qualities are not available, and no considerably larger clone is one nucleotide away.

Summary of the overall study and its limitations: Clinical and demographic metadata were provided uncurated, with the amount varying by source and participant.

Participants in the prospective study were enrolled through a virtual design, were aged roughly 18 to 100 years, and lived in fewer than 30 United States geographic areas. In the prospective study, participants were assigned to cohorts based on the clinical history participants reported in a screening survey and a study questionnaire. Mobile phlebotomists in the prospective study collected whole blood, serum and a nasopharyngeal or oropharyngeal swab from every participant. Additional blood draws and questionnaires over an approximately two-month period could optionally be provided by prospective study participants. Prospective study blood samples were shipped either frozen or at room temperature before DNA extraction. Spanning cysteine to phenylalanine, the CDR3 consists of 15 amino acids. Only the CDR3 DNA is retained, 45 bases long and in frame from the first base. Trimming costs V 5 bases and J 0 bases, and their ends lie 11 bases apart. In the germline V gene (reference sequence), CDR1 corresponds to MNHNY and CDR2 to SVGAGI.

The immunoSEQ Assay, a bias-controlled multiplex PCR, was used to amplify TCRbeta CDR3 regions from genomic DNA. The authors processed their data as follows. The number of nucleated cells in each sample was estimated by amplification of reference gene primers within the assay. To quantify the absolute abundance of each unique TCRbeta CDR3 rearrangement, sequence reads were collapsed and filtered. For each sample, productive Simpson clonality was calculated by taking the square root of Simpson's diversity index across productive rearrangements. TCRdb provides this immuneACCESS table in a form limited to in-frame rearrangements. Some clones are lacking; in checked studies, under half of them reflect an unresolved V gene, and why the rest are absent is not known. The V and J calls and clone size were taken over from that table, and D and trimming were inferred from the DNA. This sample is represented by just over 300,000 clones; around 91% of them were singletons. 4% to 5.5% of the sample comes from the top ten.

The TCR originated in a young woman with acute COVID-19. Sequencing was done on a sample of PBMCs or T cells enriched from blood (not recorded which). The V and J segments used are TRBV6-6 and TRBJ1-5, and possibly TRBD1, on 5 matching bases. The DNA reads TGTGCCAGCAGTCAAGACAGTCCTAGCAATCAGCCCCAGCATTTT. It translates to CASSQDSPSNQPQHF.